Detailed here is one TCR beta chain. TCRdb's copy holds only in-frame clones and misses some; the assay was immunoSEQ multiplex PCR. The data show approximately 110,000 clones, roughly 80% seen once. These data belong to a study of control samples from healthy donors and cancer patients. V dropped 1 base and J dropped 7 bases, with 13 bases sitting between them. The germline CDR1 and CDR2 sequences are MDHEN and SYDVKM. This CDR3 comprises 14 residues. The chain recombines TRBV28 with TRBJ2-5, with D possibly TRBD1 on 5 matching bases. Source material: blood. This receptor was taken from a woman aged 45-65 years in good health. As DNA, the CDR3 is TGTGCCAGCAGTTTATCCGGGCCCCAGGGGACCCAGTACTTC. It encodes CASSLSGPQGTQYF.